This section outlines one T cell receptor beta chain sequence together with its context. The sample belongs to a study of control samples from healthy donors and cancer patients. This table comes from immunoSEQ multiplex PCR, and its TCRdb copy is limited to in-frame clones, with some not included. The data show around 180,000 clones, 94% seen once. The TCR sequence derives from a woman aged 18-29 years in good health. Sequencing input: blood.

CDR3 bases: TGTGCCAGCAGCCCCCGGGGGGGCGGGGAGCTGTTTTTT. Translating gives CASSPRGGGELFF. V is TRBV13 and J is TRBJ2-2, with 8 nucleotides matching TRBD2. The germline V gene has CDR1 PRHDT and CDR2 FYEKMQ (reference sequence). Trimming removed 5 bases from V and 7 bases from J; junction bases left unmatched: 3. The CDR3 extends over 13 amino acids.